These 8 T cell receptor beta chains were sequenced from one sample in a study of T cells after yellow fever vaccination. MiXCR was run by TCRdb on the 5' RACE reads, yielding one entry per CDR3 protein. The repertoire holds around 310,000 distinct CDR3 sequences, with 3.5% to 5% as singletons. Sequencing was performed on PBMCs, taken 15 days after the yellow fever booster vaccination. The receptors stem from a man aged 18 to 30 who received the YFV17D yellow fever vaccine.

This clonotype appeared many times. The chain recombines TRBV20-1 with TRBJ1-5; D not resolved. The CDR3 is 12 residues long. V lost 3 bases, J lost 5 bases, and 8 bases lay in between. CDR1 and CDR2 (germline): DFQATT, SNEGSKA (reference sequence). CDR3 residues: CSARGGDQPQHF. The CDR3 coding sequence is TGCAGTGCTAGGGGTGGGGATCAGCCCCAGCATTTT.

In its sample, this clonotype was seen many times. The chain couples TRBV24-1 to TRBJ1-4; D unclear. This CDR3 is built from 12 residues. Germline V gene sequence: CDR1 KGHDR, CDR2 SFDVKD. CDR3 region: CDTSSTNEKLFF. CDR3 DNA: TGTGACACAAGCTCAACTAATGAAAAACTGTTTTTT.

This clonotype was seen repeatedly, ten times or more. In DNA form, the CDR3 reads TGCAGCTCATCCGAGGGTAACACCGGGGAGCTGTTTTTT. Its protein product is CSSSEGNTGELFF. The chain joins TRBV29-1 to TRBJ2-2, with D possibly being TRBD2 (5 bases). Trimming left V 8 bases short and J 2 bases short, with 12 bases between. The CDR3 sequence is 13 residues long. Germline values: CDR1 SQVTM, CDR2 ANQGSEA.

The table lists this clonotype with a few counts. This chain uses TRBV7-9 with TRBJ2-7; no clear D gene. Trimming stripped 6 bases from V and 2 bases from J, with 14 bases between. Germline V gene lookup returns CDR1 SEHNR and CDR2 FQNEAQ (reference sequence). The CDR3 totals 14 residues. CDR3 bases: TGTGCCAGCAGTCAAAAAGGTGTCCCCTACGAGCAGTACTTC. Protein sequence: CASSQKGVPYEQYF.

Ten or more counts support this clonotype. The genes are TRBV20-1 and TRBJ1-1; perhaps TRBD1 as D (6 bases). CDR1 and CDR2 from the germline V gene are DFQATT and SNEGSKA (reference sequence). Trimming cost V 6 bases and J 8 bases, with 13 bases left between them. This CDR3 has 11 amino acids. This CDR3 reads CSATTGTEAFF. The DNA for the CDR3 is TGCAGTGCCACGACCGGGACAGAAGCTTTCTTT.

This clonotype was seen ten or more times. The V and J genes are TRBV10-3 and TRBJ2-7; 8 bases fit TRBD1. The V segment lost 1 base and the J segment 2 bases; nucleotides outside the gene matches: 7. There are 16 residues in the CDR3. The germline CDR1 and CDR2 sequences are ENHRY and SYGVKD. The CDR3 DNA reads as TGTGCCATCAGTGAGTTTTCCGGGACAGGAGCCTACGAGCAGTACTTC. This encodes CAISEFSGTGAYEQYF.

This clonotype was observed a handful of times. The chain recombines TRBV6-2 or TRBV6-3 with TRBJ2-5; D perhaps matches TRBD1 (6 bases). CDR3 length: 16 amino acids. V was pared by 4 bases and J by 4 bases, with 19 bases between. The germline gives CDR1 MNHEY, CDR2 SVGEGT. CDR3 DNA sequence: TGTGCCAGCAGTTCAGGGGCTGCCCTTGGACGAGAGACCCAGTACTTC. It translates to CASSSGAALGRETQYF.

This clonotype has a count of ten or more. The CDR3 region is CAISGTGGTEAFF. The DNA for the CDR3 is TGTGCCATCAGTGGGACAGGGGGCACTGAAGCTTTCTTT. The gene calls are TRBV10-3 and TRBJ1-1, with 10 bases matching TRBD1. The germline V gene encodes CDR1 ENHRY and CDR2 SYGVKD. V dropped 4 bases and J dropped 4; count of bases not matched to a gene: 0. The CDR3 has 13 amino acids.